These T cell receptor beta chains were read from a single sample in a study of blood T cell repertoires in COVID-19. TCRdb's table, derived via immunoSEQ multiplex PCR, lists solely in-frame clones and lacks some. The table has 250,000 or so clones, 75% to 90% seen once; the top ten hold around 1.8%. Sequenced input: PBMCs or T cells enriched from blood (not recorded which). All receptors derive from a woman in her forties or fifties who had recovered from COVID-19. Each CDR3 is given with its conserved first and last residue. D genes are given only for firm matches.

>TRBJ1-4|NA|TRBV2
CASSLMENEKLFF
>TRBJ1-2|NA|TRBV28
CASSRILGQPRLVGYTF
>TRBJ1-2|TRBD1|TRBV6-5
CASHTGALNYGYTF
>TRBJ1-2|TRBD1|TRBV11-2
CASRRNRGPRWYGYTF
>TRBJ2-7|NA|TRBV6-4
CASSVEDGGEQYF
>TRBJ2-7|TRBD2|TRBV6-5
CASTRSGASSYEQYF
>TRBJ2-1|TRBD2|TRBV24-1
CATSEAGGYNEQFF
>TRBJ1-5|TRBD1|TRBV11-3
CASSFRDRDVKPQHF
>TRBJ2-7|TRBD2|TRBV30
CAWSLPSGTSQNEQYF
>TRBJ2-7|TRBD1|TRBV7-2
CASSAGQGGKNTQYF
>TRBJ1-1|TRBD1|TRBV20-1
CSAPTGTEAFF
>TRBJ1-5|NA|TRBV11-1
CASSLAGGSNQPQHF
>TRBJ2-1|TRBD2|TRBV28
CASSLASGSRNEQFF
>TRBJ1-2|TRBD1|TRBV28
CASRDRGYSPHGNYGYTF
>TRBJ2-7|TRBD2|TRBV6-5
CASSYFVAGNSYEQYF
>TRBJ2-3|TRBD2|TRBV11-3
CASIAPPSGGRDADTQYF
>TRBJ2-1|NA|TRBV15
CATSSAHMDPRDEQFF
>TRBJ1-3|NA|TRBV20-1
CSASWGGGNTIYF
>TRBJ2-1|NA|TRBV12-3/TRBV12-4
CASSLRNEQFF
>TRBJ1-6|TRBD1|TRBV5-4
CASSLGTGEGSPLHF
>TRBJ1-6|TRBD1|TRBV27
CASSYDRGNSPLHF
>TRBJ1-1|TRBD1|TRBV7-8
CASSSSGGLNTEAFF
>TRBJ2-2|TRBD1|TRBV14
CASSQVGTDGELFF
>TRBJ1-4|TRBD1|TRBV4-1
CASSQGGQGEKLFF
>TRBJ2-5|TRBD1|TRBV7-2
CASSLAGTGGQETQYF
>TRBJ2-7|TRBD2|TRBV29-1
CSVGEGRAYEQYF
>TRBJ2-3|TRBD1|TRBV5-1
CASSLEAGGPDTQYF
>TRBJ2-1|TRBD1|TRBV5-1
CASSLYGGDRGQNEQFF
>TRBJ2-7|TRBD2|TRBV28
CASRTKREVPPQQYF
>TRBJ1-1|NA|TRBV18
CASLDGGGNTEAFF
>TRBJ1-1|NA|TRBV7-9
CASTLTGGNTEAFF
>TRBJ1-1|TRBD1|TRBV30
CAWSVRFTGGTEAFF
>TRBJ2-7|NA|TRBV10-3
CAISEPTSREQYF
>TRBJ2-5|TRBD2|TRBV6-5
CASSYITSGRKETQYF
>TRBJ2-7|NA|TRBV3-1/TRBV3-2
CASSQETRGRRYF
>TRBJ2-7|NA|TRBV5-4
CASSLETGGYEQYF
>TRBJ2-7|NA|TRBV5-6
CASSLERREQYF
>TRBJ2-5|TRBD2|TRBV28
CASSPIDGPPRDLAGGYETQYF
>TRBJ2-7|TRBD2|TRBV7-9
CASSLGTTFYEQYF
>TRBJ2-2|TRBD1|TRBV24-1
CATSGLDRGPNTGELFF
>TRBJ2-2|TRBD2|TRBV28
CASTNWGLAANTGELFF
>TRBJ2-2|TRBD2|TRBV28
CASSLFSSGTNTGELFF
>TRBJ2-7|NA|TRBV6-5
CASNPTLSYEQYF
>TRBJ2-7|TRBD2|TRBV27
CASRVGTSIYEQYF
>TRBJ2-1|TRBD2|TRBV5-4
CASSLGPSGRDEQFF
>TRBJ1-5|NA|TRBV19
CASRTGTYNQPQHF
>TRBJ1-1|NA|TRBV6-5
CASSYSSRANTEAFF
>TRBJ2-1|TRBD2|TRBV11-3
CASSSGRRERSEQFF
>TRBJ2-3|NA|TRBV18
CASSPSGTSTDTQYF
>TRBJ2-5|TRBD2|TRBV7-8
CASSLGGPSGGGTQYF
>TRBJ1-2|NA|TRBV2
CASRPTGSGYTF
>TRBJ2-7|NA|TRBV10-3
CAISESYSYEQYF
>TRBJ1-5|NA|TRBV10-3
CAIRPSGDQPQHF
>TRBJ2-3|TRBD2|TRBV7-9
CASSPRGSSTDTQYF
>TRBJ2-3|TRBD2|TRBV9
CASSVDGSGSRDTQYF
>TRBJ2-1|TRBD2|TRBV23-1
CASSQSAAGGMKRPYNEQFF
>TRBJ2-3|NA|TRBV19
CASSMSGGTTDTQYF
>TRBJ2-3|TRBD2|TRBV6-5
CASKTSLSTDTQYF
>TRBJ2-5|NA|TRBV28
CASSDNSVGSTEPQETQYF